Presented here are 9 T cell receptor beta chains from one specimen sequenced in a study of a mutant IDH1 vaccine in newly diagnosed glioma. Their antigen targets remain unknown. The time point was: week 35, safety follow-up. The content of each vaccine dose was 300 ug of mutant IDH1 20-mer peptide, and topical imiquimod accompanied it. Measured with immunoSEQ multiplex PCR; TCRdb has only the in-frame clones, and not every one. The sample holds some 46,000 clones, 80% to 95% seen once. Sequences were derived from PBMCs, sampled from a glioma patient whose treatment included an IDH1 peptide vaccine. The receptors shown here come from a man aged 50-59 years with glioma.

This chain's CDR3 is CASSPTGGAWYGYTF. The CDR3 DNA follows: TGTGCCAGCAGTCCAACAGGGGGCGCGTGGTATGGCTACACCTTC. The chain is built from TRBV27 and TRBJ1-2, with 9 bases matching TRBD1. Germline V gene lookup returns CDR1 MNHEY and CDR2 SMNVEV (reference sequence). This CDR3 region has 15 residues. With V trimmed by 5 bases and J by 5 bases, 9 bases remained unmatched.

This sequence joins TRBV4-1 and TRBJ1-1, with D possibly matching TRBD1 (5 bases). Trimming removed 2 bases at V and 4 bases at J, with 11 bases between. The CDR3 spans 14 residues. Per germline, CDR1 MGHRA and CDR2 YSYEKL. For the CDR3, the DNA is TGCGCCAGCAGCCAAACTGGGGGGAGCACTGAAGCTTTCTTT. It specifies CASSQTGGSTEAFF.

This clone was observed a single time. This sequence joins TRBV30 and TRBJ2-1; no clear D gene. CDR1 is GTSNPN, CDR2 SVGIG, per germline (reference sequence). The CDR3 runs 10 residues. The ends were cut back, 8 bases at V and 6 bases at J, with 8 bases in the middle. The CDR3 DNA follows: TGTGCCAGAGGTAGCAATGAGCAGTTCTTC. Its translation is CARGSNEQFF.

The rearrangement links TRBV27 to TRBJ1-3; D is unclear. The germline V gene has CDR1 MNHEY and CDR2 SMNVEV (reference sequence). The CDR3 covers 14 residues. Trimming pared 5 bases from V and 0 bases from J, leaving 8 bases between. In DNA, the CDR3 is TGTGCCAGCAGTGGATTGTACTCTGGAAACACCATATATTTT. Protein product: CASSGLYSGNTIYF.

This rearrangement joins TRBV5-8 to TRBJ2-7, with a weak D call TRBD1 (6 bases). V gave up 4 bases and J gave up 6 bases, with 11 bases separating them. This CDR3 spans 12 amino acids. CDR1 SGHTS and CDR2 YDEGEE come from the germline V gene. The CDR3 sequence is CASSSSGVEQYF. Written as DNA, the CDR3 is TGTGCCAGCAGCAGTTCAGGGGTCGAGCAGTACTTC. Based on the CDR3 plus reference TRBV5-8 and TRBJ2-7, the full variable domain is EAGVTQSPTHLIKTRGQQATLRCSPISGHTSVYWYQQALGLGLQFLLWYDEGEERNRGNFPPRFSGRQFPNYSSELNVNALELEDSALYLCASSSSGVEQYFGPGTRLTVT.

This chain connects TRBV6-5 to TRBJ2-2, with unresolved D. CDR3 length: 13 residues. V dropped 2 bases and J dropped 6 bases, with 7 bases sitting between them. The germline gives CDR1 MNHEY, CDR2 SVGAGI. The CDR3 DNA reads TGTGCCAGCAGTTACGAGAGATCCGGGGAGCTGTTTTTT. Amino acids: CASSYERSGELFF.

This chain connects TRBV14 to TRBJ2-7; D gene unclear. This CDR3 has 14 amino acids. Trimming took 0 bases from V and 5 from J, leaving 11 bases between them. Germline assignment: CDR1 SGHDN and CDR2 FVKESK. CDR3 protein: CASSQDNVVHEQYF. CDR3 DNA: TGTGCCAGCAGCCAAGATAATGTCGTCCACGAGCAGTACTTC.

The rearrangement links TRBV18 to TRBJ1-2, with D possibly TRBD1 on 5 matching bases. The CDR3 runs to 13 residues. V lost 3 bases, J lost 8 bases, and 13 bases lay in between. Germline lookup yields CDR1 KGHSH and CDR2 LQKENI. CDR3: CASSPDGGDGYTF. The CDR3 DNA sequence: TGTGCCAGCTCACCCGACGGGGGGGACGGCTACACCTTC.

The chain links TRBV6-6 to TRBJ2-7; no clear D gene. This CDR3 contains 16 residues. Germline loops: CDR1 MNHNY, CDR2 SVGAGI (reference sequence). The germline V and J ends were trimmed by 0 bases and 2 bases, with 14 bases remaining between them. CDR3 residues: CASSYSPRQYPYEQYF. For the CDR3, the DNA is TGTGCCAGCAGTTACTCGCCGAGGCAGTATCCCTACGAGCAGTACTTC.